This T cell receptor (beta chain) was sequenced in a study of technical replicates of blood from several donors. The V gene's germline CDR1 is LNHDA and CDR2 SQIVND (reference sequence). The CDR3 contains 15 residues. V was shortened by 4 bases and J by 0 bases, with 12 bases between the two germline ends. Repertoires were generated with immunoSEQ multiplex PCR, while TCRdb's copy carries only in-frame clones and drops some. This sample has approximately 100,000 clones, with about 94% found just once. This sequence joins TRBV19 and TRBJ2-5, with D tentatively TRBD2 (6 bases). This clonotype was sampled from a human donor in good health. Sequencing was carried out using T cells isolated from PBMCs. The CDR3 DNA reads as TGTGCCAGTAGTAGGGCCCGGGGGTACCAAGAGACCCAGTACTTC. Its protein product is CASSRARGYQETQYF. The full variable domain, its missing parts supplied by reference TRBV19 and TRBJ2-5, is DGGITQSPKYLFRKEGQNVTLSCEQNLNHDAMYWYRQDPGQGLRLIYYSQIVNDFQKGDIAEGYSVSREKKESFPLTVTSAQKNPTAFYLCASSRARGYQETQYFGPGTRLLVL.